This T cell receptor (beta chain) came from a study of Ad26.COV2.S vaccination and SARS-CoV-2 variants. Study-wide background: By the intramuscular route, Ad26.COV2.S was given once, or twice 56 days apart. Study results and limitations: Vaccine recipients and placebo recipients showed similar non-spike TCR breadth. Total T cell responses were possibly underestimated by TCR breadth and depth analyses.

On this clone itself: Antigen: not known.

Treatment denoted: 15 to 20 received Ad26.COV2.S at low or high dose, single or two shots; roughly 5 received placebo; per-sample allocation not given. Day 63 following the first vaccine or placebo injection was when the samples were taken. An adult of 18-55 years in Boston served as donor. The repertoire was sequenced with immunoSEQ multiplex PCR; TCRdb's copy has only in-frame clones and lacks some. Altogether around 320,000 clones are present, roughly 87% being singletons, with the ten largest covering around 3.6%. V was pared by 8 bases and J by 3 bases, with 13 bases of the junction left unmatched. CDR3 length: 17 amino acids. Germline V gives CDR1 LGHDT, CDR2 YNNKEL (reference sequence).

The V and J genes are TRBV3-1 (or the pseudogene TRBV3-2) and TRBJ1-6; 7 positions agree with TRBD1. The material sequenced was peripheral blood, taken in a trial of Ad26.COV2.S vaccine versus placebo. This receptor was taken from a person between 18 and 65 years old who received the Ad26.COV2.S COVID-19 vaccine or a placebo. As DNA, the CDR3 is TGTGCCAGCCGTCCCCGAGGGGGCCGAAACTATAATTCACCCCTCCACTTT. This codes for CASRPRGGRNYNSPLHF.